This TCR beta chain stems from a study of T cells in Graves' hyperthyroidism and ophthalmopathy. General study points: Model output signaled ophthalmopathy a median roughly six months ahead of onset.

Researchers took RNA transcripts and amplified the TCR beta CDR3 regions from them. The study used the HTBI primer set for a first-round RT-PCR of the TCR CDR3. MiXCR was run by TCRdb on the multiplex PCR reads, yielding one entry per CDR3 protein. This table has about 500,000 distinct CDR3 sequences, approximately 17% appearing once. Germline V gene sequence: CDR1 SGHTA, CDR2 FQGNSA. This CDR3 has 15 residues. J gave up 3 bases and V 5 bases, and 8 bases lay outside the gene matches. This clonotype has ten or more counts. Its antigen is currently unknown. Sequenced: blood. This sequence was found in a woman aged 18-29 years with Graves' ophthalmopathy. The rearrangement links TRBV7-2 to TRBJ2-7, with 9 bases matching TRBD2. CDR3 amino acids: CASSRLSSGNYEQYF. Here the CDR3 DNA reads TGTGCCAGCAGCCGTTTATCTAGCGGGAACTACGAGCAGTACTTC.